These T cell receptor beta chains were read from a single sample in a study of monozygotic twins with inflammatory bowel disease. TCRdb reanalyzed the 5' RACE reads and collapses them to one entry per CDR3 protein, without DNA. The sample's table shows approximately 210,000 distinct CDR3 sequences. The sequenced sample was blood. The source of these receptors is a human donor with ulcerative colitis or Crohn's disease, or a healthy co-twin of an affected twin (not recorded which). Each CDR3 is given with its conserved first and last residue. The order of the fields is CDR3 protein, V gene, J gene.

cdr3_aa: CASRDRLAGGSTDTQYF; v_call: TRBV6-1; j_call: TRBJ2-3
cdr3_aa: CASSHFGTEAFF; v_call: TRBV4-3; j_call: TRBJ1-1
cdr3_aa: CASSSSGGSSYNEQFF; v_call: TRBV7-3; j_call: TRBJ2-1
cdr3_aa: CASSTFGGHRGQPQHF; v_call: TRBV6-2/TRBV6-3; j_call: TRBJ1-5
cdr3_aa: CASSVAGTGAYNEQFF; v_call: TRBV19; j_call: TRBJ2-1
cdr3_aa: CASSEIGYGYTF; v_call: TRBV7-2; j_call: TRBJ1-2
cdr3_aa: CASSGGLGLAVNEQFF; v_call: TRBV19; j_call: TRBJ2-1
cdr3_aa: CASSLIAGVENEQFF; v_call: TRBV5-1; j_call: TRBJ2-1
cdr3_aa: CASSQEIGLSYEQYF; v_call: TRBV4-2; j_call: TRBJ2-7
cdr3_aa: CASSPLVSSYNSPLHF; v_call: TRBV4-1; j_call: TRBJ1-6
cdr3_aa: CASSPGPETQYF; v_call: TRBV12-3/TRBV12-4; j_call: TRBJ2-5
cdr3_aa: CASSQDWNRGMYEQYF; v_call: TRBV4-2; j_call: TRBJ2-7
cdr3_aa: CSVEGRMSRDEQFF; v_call: TRBV29-1; j_call: TRBJ2-1
cdr3_aa: CASSSHPGTLISYEQYF; v_call: TRBV7-9; j_call: TRBJ2-7
cdr3_aa: CASGLVGNTQYF; v_call: TRBV10-2; j_call: TRBJ2-3
cdr3_aa: CASSYSSIFDPPYGYTF; v_call: TRBV6-2/TRBV6-3; j_call: TRBJ1-2
cdr3_aa: CSAAREDEQFF; v_call: TRBV20-1; j_call: TRBJ2-1
cdr3_aa: CASSLTGLASGANVLTF; v_call: TRBV18; j_call: TRBJ2-6
cdr3_aa: CSARPTGGESRNSPLHF; v_call: TRBV20-1; j_call: TRBJ1-6
cdr3_aa: CASWHYNTEAFF; v_call: TRBV18; j_call: TRBJ1-1
cdr3_aa: CAWSAQSAGELFF; v_call: TRBV30; j_call: TRBJ2-2
cdr3_aa: CASSLALGAEAFF; v_call: TRBV5-1; j_call: TRBJ1-1
cdr3_aa: CSASRDGNEKFF; v_call: TRBV20-1; j_call: TRBJ2-1
cdr3_aa: CASSSTGVSYNEQFF; v_call: TRBV2; j_call: TRBJ2-1
cdr3_aa: CASSRIGQPQHF; v_call: TRBV7-2; j_call: TRBJ1-5
cdr3_aa: CAWTVDGGTYNEQFF; v_call: TRBV30; j_call: TRBJ2-1
cdr3_aa: CASSLNTLETQYF; v_call: TRBV7-2; j_call: TRBJ2-5
cdr3_aa: CASSPITGPYNEQFF; v_call: TRBV6-1; j_call: TRBJ2-1
cdr3_aa: CSARPGPSTDTQYF; v_call: TRBV20-1; j_call: TRBJ2-3
cdr3_aa: CSALGGSGTDTQYF; v_call: TRBV29-1; j_call: TRBJ2-3
cdr3_aa: CASSAHRVVEQYF; v_call: TRBV11-2; j_call: TRBJ2-7
cdr3_aa: CSARDRRAATGELFF; v_call: TRBV20-1; j_call: TRBJ2-2
cdr3_aa: CASSLGHRAGELFF; v_call: TRBV7-6; j_call: TRBJ2-2
cdr3_aa: CATSETGTSDNEQFF; v_call: TRBV24-1; j_call: TRBJ2-1
cdr3_aa: CASSSMYGYTF; v_call: TRBV5-6; j_call: TRBJ1-2
cdr3_aa: CASSFGGSSYEQYF; v_call: TRBV5-1; j_call: TRBJ2-7
cdr3_aa: CSAREWGTAEAFF; v_call: TRBV20-1; j_call: TRBJ1-1
cdr3_aa: CASKTRTSGNADTQYF; v_call: TRBV19; j_call: TRBJ2-3
cdr3_aa: CASSLETSGSLRSEQYF; v_call: TRBV12-3/TRBV12-4; j_call: TRBJ2-7